This note documents a single T cell receptor beta chain sequence. The time point here: pretreatment peripheral blood. Metastatic or locally advanced urothelial carcinoma was present in the patients. These data originate in a study of PD-L1 blockade in urothelial cancer. Study-wide context: The patients had undergone anywhere from 0 to 3 prior chemotherapy regimens. Blood analyses occurred 3 weeks (second dose) and 6 weeks post treatment start.

The V and J ends lost 4 bases and 4 bases respectively, with 11 bases between them. Germline loops: CDR1 LNHDA, CDR2 SQIVND (reference sequence). The length of the CDR3 is 13 residues. Each PCR had synthetic TCR analog templates added to it as a spike-in. TCRdb's copy holds only in-frame clones and misses some; the assay was immunoSEQ multiplex PCR. Of around 130,000 clones in the sample, 70% to 85% were seen once. The TCR was taken from a man in his fifties or sixties with urothelial cancer. Specimen: PBMCs, collected around atezolizumab (anti-PD-L1) treatment. The chain joins TRBV19 to TRBJ2-7, with a tentative D call TRBD1 (6 bases). The DNA for the CDR3 is TGTGCCAGTAGTAATACAGGGCGGTACGAGCAGTACTTC. This codes for CASSNTGRYEQYF.